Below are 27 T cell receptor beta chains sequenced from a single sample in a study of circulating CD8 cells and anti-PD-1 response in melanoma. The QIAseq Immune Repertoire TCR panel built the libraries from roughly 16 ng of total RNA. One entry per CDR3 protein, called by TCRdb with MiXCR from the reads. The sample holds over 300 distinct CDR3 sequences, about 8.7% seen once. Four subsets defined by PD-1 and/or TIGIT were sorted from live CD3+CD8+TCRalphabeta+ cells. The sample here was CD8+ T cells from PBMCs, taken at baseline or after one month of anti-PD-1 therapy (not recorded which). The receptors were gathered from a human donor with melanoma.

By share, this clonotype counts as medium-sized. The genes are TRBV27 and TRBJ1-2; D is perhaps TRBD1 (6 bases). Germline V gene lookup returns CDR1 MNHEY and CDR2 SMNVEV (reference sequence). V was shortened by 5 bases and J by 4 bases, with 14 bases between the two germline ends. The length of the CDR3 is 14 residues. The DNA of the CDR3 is TGTGCCAGCAGTATAACAGGGAACGGCTATGGCTACACCTTC. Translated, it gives CASSITGNGYGYTF.

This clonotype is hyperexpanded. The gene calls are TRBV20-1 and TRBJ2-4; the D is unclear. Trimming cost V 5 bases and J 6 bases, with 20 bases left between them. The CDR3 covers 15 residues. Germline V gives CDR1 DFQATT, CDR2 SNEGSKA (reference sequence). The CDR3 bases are TGCAGTGCTCCCTCCCTAAGGGAAATAGTAAACATTCAGTACTTC. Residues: CSAPSLREIVNIQYF.

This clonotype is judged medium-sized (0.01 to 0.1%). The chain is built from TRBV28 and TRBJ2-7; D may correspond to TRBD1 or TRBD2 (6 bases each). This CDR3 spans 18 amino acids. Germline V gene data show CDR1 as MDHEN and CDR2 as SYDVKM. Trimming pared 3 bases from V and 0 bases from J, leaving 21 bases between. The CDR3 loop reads CASSFRAGHRAFSYEQYF. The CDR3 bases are TGTGCCAGCAGTTTTCGCGCGGGGCACAGGGCCTTCTCCTACGAGCAGTACTTC.

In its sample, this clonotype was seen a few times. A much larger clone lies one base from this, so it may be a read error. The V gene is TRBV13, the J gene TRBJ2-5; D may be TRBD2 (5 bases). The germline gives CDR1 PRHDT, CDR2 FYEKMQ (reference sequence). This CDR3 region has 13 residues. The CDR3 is CAGSLWAGETQYF. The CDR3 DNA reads TGTGCCGGCAGCTTATGGGCGGGAGAGACCCAGTACTTC. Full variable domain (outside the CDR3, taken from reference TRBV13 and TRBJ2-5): AAGVIQSPRHLIKEKRETATLKCYPIPRHDTVYWYQQGPGQDPQFLISFYEKMQSDKGSIPDRFSAQQFSDYHSELNMSSLELGDSALYFCAGSLWAGETQYFGPGTRLLVL.

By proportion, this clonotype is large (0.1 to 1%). The CDR3 DNA reads as TGTGCCAGCAGAAAGGAGCAAGCGGGCTACAATGAGCAGTTCTTC. It codes for CASRKEQAGYNEQFF. V gene TRBV2 combines with J gene TRBJ2-1, with D tentatively TRBD2 (6 bases). The CDR3 length is 15 residues. Trimming took 6 bases from V and 3 from J, leaving 15 bases between them. CDR1 is SNHLY and CDR2 is FYNNEI in the germline V gene.

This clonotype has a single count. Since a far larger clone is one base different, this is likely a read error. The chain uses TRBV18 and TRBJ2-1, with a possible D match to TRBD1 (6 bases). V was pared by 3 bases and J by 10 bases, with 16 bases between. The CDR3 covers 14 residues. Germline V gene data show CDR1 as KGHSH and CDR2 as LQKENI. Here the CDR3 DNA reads TGTGCCAGCTCACCCACAGGGTACTTCGGCGAGCAGTTCTTC. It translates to CASSPTGYFGEQFF.

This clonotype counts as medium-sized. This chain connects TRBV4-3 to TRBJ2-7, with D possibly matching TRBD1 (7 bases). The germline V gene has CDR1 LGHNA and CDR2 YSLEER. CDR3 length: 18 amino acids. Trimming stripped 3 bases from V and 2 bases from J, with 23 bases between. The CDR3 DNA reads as TGCGCCAGCAGCCAGTACCTGGGGGGCGGGGACAGAGCCTACGAGCAGTACTTC. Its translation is CASSQYLGGGDRAYEQYF.

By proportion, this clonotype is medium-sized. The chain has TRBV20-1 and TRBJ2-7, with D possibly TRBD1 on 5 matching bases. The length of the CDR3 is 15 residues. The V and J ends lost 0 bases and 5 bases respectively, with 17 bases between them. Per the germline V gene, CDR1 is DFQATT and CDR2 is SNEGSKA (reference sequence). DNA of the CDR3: TGCAGTGCTAGAGATCCCCCAGGGCTTAAGGACGAGCAGTACTTC. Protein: CSARDPPGLKDEQYF.

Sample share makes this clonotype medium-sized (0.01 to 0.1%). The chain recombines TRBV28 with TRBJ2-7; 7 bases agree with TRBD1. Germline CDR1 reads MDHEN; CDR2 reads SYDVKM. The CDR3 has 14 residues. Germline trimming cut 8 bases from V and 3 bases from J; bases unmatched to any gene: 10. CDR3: CASVRDSNFYEQYF. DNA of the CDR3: TGTGCCAGCGTCCGGGACAGCAACTTCTACGAGCAGTACTTC.

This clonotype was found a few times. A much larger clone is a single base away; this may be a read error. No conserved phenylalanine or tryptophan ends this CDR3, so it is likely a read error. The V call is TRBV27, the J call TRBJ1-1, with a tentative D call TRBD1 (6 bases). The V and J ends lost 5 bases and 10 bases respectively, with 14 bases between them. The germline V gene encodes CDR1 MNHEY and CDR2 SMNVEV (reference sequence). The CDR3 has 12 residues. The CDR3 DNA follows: TGTGCCAGCAGTAACTACAGGGACGCAGCTTTCTTA. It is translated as CASSNYRDAAFL.

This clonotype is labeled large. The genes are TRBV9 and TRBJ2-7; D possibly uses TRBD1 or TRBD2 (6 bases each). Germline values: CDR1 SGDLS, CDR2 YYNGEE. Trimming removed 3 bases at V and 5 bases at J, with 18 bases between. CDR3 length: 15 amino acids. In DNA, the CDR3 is TGTGCCAGCAGCGCTAGGGGGGCCGGTTTAAACGAGCAGTACTTC. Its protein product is CASSARGAGLNEQYF. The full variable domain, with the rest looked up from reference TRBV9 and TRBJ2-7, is DSGVTQTPKHLITATGQRVTLRCSPRSGDLSVYWYQQSLDQGLQFLIQYYNGEERAKGNILERFSAQQFPDLHSELNLSSLELGDSALYFCASSARGAGLNEQYFGPGTRLTVT.

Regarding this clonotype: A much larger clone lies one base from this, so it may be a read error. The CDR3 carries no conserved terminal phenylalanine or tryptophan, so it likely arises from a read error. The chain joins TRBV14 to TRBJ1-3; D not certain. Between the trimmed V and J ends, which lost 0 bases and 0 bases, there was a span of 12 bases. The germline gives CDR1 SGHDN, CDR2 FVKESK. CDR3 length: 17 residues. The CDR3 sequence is CASSQDLTGSSGNTIYL. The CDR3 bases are TGTGCCAGCAGCCAAGACCTCACGGGATCCTCTGGAAACACCATATATCTT.

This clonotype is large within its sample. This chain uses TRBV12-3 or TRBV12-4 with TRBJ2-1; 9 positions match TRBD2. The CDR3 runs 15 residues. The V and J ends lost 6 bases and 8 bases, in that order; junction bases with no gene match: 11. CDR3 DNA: TGTGCCAGCAGCCTTCTTGCGGGAGGGCCCCATGAGCAGTTCTTC. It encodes CASSLLAGGPHEQFF.

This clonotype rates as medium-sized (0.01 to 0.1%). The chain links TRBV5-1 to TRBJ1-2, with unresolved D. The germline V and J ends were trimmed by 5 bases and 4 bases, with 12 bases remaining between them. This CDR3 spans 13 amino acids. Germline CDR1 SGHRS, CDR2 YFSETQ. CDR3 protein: CASSHDKPYGYTF. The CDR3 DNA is TGCGCCAGCAGTCACGACAAGCCCTATGGCTACACCTTC.

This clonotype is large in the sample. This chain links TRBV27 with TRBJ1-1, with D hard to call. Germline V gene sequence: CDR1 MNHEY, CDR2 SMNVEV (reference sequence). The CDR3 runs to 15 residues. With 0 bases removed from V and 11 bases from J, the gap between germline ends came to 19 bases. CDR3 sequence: CASSLSLGSRTVAFF. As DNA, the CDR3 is TGTGCCAGCAGTTTATCTCTGGGGAGTAGGACGGTGGCTTTCTTT.

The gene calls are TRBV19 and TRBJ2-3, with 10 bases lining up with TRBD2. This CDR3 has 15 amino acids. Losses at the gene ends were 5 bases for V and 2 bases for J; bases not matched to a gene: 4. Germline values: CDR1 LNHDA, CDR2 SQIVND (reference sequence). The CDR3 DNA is TGTGCCAGTAGTTCCGGGACTAGCGTCACAGATACGCAGTATTTT. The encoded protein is CASSSGTSVTDTQYF.

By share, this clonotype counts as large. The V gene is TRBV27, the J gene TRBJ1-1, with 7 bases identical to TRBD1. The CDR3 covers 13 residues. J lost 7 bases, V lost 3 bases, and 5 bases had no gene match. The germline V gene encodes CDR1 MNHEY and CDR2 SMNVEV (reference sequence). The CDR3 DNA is TGTGCCAGCAGTTTGACAGGGAGTGATGAAGCTTTCTTT. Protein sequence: CASSLTGSDEAFF.

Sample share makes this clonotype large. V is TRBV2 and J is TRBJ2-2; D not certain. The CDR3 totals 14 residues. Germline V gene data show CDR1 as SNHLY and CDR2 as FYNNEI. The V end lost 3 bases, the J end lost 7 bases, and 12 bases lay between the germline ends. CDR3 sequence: CASSDGLQNGELFF. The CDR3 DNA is TGTGCCAGCAGTGATGGCCTTCAGAACGGGGAGCTGTTTTTT.

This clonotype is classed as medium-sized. CDR3 coding DNA: TGTGCCAGCAGCCAAGACCTCACGGGATCCTCTGGAAACACCATATATTTT. It encodes CASSQDLTGSSGNTIYF. This chain links TRBV14 with TRBJ1-3; D unclear. CDR1 and CDR2 from the germline V gene are SGHDN and FVKESK. There are 17 residues in the CDR3. V lost 0 bases and J lost 0, with 12 bases in between. The full variable domain, rest sourced from reference TRBV14 and TRBJ1-3, is EAGVTQFPSHSVIEKGQTVTLRCDPISGHDNLYWYRRVMGKEIKFLLHFVKESKQDESGMPNNRFLAERTGGTYSTLKVQPAELEDSGVYFCASSQDLTGSSGNTIYFGEGSWLTVV.

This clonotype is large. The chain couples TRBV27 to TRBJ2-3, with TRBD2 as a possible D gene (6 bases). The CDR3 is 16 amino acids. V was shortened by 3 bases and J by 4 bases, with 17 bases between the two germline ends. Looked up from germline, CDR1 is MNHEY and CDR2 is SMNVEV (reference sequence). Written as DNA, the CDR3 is TGTGCCAGCAGTTTTCAGTGGGAGGCTTCCGCAGATACGCAGTATTTT. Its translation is CASSFQWEASADTQYF.

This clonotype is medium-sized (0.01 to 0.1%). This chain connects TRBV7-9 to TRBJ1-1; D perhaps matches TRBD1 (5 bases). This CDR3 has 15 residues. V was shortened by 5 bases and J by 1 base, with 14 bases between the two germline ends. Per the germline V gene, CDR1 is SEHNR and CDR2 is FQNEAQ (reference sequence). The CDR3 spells CASSVQGQPNTEAFF. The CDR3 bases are TGTGCCAGCAGCGTCCAAGGACAACCGAACACTGAAGCTTTCTTT.

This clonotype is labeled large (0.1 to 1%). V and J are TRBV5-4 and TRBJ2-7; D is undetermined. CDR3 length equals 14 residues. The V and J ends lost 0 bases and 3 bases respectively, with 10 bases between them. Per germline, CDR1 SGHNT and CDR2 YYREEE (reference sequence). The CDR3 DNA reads TGTGCCAGCAGCTTGGATAACAGATACTACGAGCAGTACTTC. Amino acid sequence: CASSLDNRYYEQYF.

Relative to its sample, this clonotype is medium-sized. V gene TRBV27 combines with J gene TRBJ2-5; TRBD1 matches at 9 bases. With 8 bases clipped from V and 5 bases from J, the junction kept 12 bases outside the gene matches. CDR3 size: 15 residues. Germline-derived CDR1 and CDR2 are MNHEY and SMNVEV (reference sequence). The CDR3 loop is CASWETGGLWETQYF. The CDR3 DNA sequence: TGTGCCAGCTGGGAAACAGGGGGCTTATGGGAGACCCAGTACTTC.

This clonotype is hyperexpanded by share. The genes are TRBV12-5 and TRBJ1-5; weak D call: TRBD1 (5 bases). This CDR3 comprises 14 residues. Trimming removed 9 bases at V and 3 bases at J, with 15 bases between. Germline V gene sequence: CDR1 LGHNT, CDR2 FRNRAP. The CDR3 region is CASLFRQFNQPQHF. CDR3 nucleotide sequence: TGTGCTAGCCTATTTAGACAGTTCAATCAGCCCCAGCATTTT. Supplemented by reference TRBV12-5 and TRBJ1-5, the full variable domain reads DARVTQTPRHKVTEMGQEVTMRCQPILGHNTVFWYRQTMMQGLELLAYFRNRAPLDDSGMPKDRFSAEMPDATLATLKIQPSEPRDSAVYFCASLFRQFNQPQHFGDGTRLSIL.

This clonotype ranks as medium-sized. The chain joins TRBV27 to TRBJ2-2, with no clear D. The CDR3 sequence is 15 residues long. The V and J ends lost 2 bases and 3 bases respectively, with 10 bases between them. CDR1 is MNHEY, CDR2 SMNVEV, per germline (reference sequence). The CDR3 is CASSLMAIDTGELFF. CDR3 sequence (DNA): TGTGCCAGCAGTTTAATGGCGATTGACACCGGGGAGCTGTTTTTT.

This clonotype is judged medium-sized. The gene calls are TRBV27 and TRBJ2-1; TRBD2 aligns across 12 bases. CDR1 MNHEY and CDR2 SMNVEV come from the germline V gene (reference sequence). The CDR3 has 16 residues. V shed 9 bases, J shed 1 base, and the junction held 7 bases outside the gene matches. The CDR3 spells CASKLAGGSSYNEQFF. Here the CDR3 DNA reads TGTGCCAGTAAACTAGCGGGAGGTTCTTCCTACAATGAGCAGTTCTTC.

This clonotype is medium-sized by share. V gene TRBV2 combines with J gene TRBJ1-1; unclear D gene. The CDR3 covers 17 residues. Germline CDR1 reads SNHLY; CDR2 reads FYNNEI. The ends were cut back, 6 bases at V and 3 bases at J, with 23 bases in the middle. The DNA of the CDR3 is TGTGCCAGCAGGGTAGATAAAGACCGAGGGTGGGACACTGAAGCTTTCTTT. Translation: CASRVDKDRGWDTEAFF.